The 21 T cell receptor beta chains below all came from one sample that was sequenced in a study of Ad26.COV2.S vaccination and SARS-CoV-2 variants. Regarding treatment: around 19 received Ad26.COV2.S at low or high dose, single or two shots; about five received placebo; per-sample allocation not given. Sampling occurred on day 63 after the first vaccine or placebo injection. TCRdb's table, derived via immunoSEQ multiplex PCR, lists solely in-frame clones and lacks some. The data hold about 680,000 clones, with 89% observed a single time. The sequenced sample was peripheral blood, obtained in a trial of Ad26.COV2.S vaccine versus placebo. The receptors originated from a person aged 18 to 65 who received the Ad26.COV2.S COVID-19 vaccine or a placebo.

This clone was counted once. The J gene is TRBJ2-1, the V gene TRBV27, with TRBD2 matching over 12 bases. The ends lost 7 bases at V and 0 bases at J; junction bases unmatched: 7. CDR1 is MNHEY and CDR2 is SMNVEV in the germline V gene (reference sequence). The CDR3 is 17 amino acids. The CDR3 bases are TGTGCCAGCATCGGACTAGCGGGGCCCAGCTCCTACAATGAGCAGTTCTTC. Protein: CASIGLAGPSSYNEQFF.

The chain employs TRBV5-1 and TRBJ2-3, with 8 bases matching TRBD2. V shed 4 bases, J shed 4 bases, and the junction held 5 bases outside the gene matches. The CDR3 loop spans 14 amino acids. CDR1 and CDR2 (germline): SGHRS, YFSETQ. The CDR3 loop reads CASSVGGRSDTQYF. In DNA, the CDR3 is TGCGCCAGCAGCGTCGGCGGGAGGTCAGATACGCAGTATTTT.

V gene TRBV7-6 combines with J gene TRBJ2-1; D tentatively reads TRBD1 or TRBD2 (5 bases each). CDR1 and CDR2 from the germline V gene are SGHVS and FNYEAQ. V lost 4 bases and J 4 bases, leaving 11 bases between the germline ends. The CDR3 is 14 amino acids. Written as DNA, the CDR3 is TGTGCCAGCAGCTCAGGGACGGAATACAATGAGCAGTTCTTC. This encodes CASSSGTEYNEQFF.

This chain joins TRBV12-3 or TRBV12-4 and TRBJ1-4; tentatively, D is TRBD1 (6 bases). V lost 5 bases, J lost 8 bases, and 12 bases lay in between. This CDR3 has 13 amino acids. CDR3 nucleotides: TGTGCCAGCAGTCGGACAGCAGGCGAAAAACTGTTTTTT. Translating it yields CASSRTAGEKLFF.

This chain connects TRBV12-3 or TRBV12-4 to TRBJ1-1, with no clear D. V was shortened by 1 base and J by 6 bases, with 3 bases between the two germline ends. The CDR3 runs 11 residues. The CDR3 DNA is TGTGCCAGCAGTTTAGGGCCTGAAGCTTTCTTT. Encoded protein: CASSLGPEAFF.

Written as DNA, the CDR3 is TGTGCCAGCAGTTGGGAAGAAAAACTGTTTTTT. Translating gives CASSWEEKLFF. J is TRBJ1-4 and V is TRBV12-3 or TRBV12-4; D gene uncertain. This CDR3 contains 11 residues. V lost 4 bases and J lost 8, with 5 bases in between.

This clone showed up many times. The CDR3 reads CATSTQGLADTQYF. The DNA for the CDR3 is TGTGCCACCAGCACCCAGGGGTTGGCAGATACGCAGTATTTT. This rearrangement joins TRBV24-1 to TRBJ2-3, with TRBD1 as a possible D gene (6 bases). Trimming left V 7 bases short and J 4 bases short, with 14 bases between. The CDR3 loop spans 14 amino acids. Germline CDR1 is KGHDR and CDR2 is SFDVKD.

This sequence joins TRBV5-1 and TRBJ2-1; either TRBD1 or TRBD2 may fit D (5 bases each). The ends were cut back, 6 bases at V and 0 bases at J, with 10 bases in the middle. The germline CDR1 and CDR2 sequences are SGHRS and YFSETQ. This CDR3 spans 14 amino acids. This chain's CDR3 is CASKGDPSYNEQFF. The DNA of the CDR3 is TGCGCCAGCAAAGGGGACCCCTCCTACAATGAGCAGTTCTTC. Complete variable domain (other parts from reference TRBV5-1 and TRBJ2-1): KAGVTQTPRYLIKTRGQQVTLSCSPISGHRSVSWYQQTPGQGLQFLFEYFSETQRNKGNFPGRFSGRQFSNSRSEMNVSTLELGDSALYLCASKGDPSYNEQFFGPGTRLTVL.

The chain couples TRBV30 to TRBJ1-3; D is uncertain. V dropped 3 bases and J dropped 3 bases, with 3 bases sitting between them. This CDR3 is 11 amino acids long. Germline lookup yields CDR1 GTSNPN and CDR2 SVGIG (reference sequence). CDR3 bases: TGTGCCTGGAGCATTGGAAACACCATATATTTT. Its protein product is CAWSIGNTIYF.

The J gene is TRBJ1-3, the V gene TRBV9, with D possibly TRBD1 on 5 matching bases. CDR3 length: 16 residues. Per the germline V gene, CDR1 is SGDLS and CDR2 is YYNGEE. Trimming took off 0 bases at V and 6 bases at J, with 16 bases between the two ends. The CDR3 sequence: CASSVASFGGVNTIYF. The DNA of the CDR3 is TGTGCCAGCAGCGTAGCATCTTTTGGAGGGGTAAACACCATATATTTT.

This chain joins TRBV7-3 and TRBJ2-1, with 8 bases aligning to TRBD1. V shed 5 bases, J shed 9 bases, and the junction held 9 bases outside the gene matches. The CDR3 length is 14 residues. CDR1 is SGHTA, CDR2 FQGTGA, per germline. CDR3 sequence: CASSPPTGVGEQFF. The CDR3 DNA sequence: TGTGCCAGCAGCCCACCGACAGGGGTCGGTGAGCAGTTCTTC.

This chain connects TRBV6-5 to TRBJ1-5; 7 bases are shared with TRBD1. Germline assignment: CDR1 MNHEY and CDR2 SVGAGI. This CDR3 has 15 residues. Unmatched junction bases numbered 6, after V lost 2 bases and J lost 5 bases. The CDR3 sequence is CASSYLDREHQPQHF. The CDR3 nucleotides read TGTGCCAGCAGTTACCTCGACAGGGAACATCAGCCCCAGCATTTT.

The J gene is TRBJ1-1, the V gene TRBV5-6; 7 nucleotides align to TRBD1. Germline V gives CDR1 SGHDT, CDR2 YYEEEE. This CDR3 has 13 residues. With V trimmed by 5 bases and J by 8 bases, 9 bases remained unmatched. The CDR3 DNA is TGTGCCAGCAGACGACAGGGAACAAACGAAGCTTTCTTT. This sequence encodes CASRRQGTNEAFF.

This chain connects TRBV30 to TRBJ1-2; D remains unclear. Per the germline V gene, CDR1 is GTSNPN and CDR2 is SVGIG (reference sequence). The CDR3 consists of 13 residues. Trimming removed 3 bases at V and 5 bases at J, with 13 bases between. CDR3 loop: CAWSEIARYGYTF. CDR3 bases: TGTGCCTGGAGCGAGATTGCGCGGTATGGCTACACCTTC.

The rearrangement uses TRBV28 and TRBJ1-1; D remains unclear. V lost 5 bases and J lost 1, with 14 bases in between. The V gene's germline CDR1 is MDHEN and CDR2 SYDVKM. The CDR3 runs 15 residues. CDR3 sequence: CASSTPGKGNTEAFF. Written as DNA, the CDR3 is TGTGCCAGCAGTACCCCGGGAAAGGGGAACACTGAAGCTTTCTTT.

The rearrangement links TRBV11-3 to TRBJ2-7; D unclear. This CDR3 has 13 amino acids. V lost 4 bases and J 6 bases, leaving 13 bases between the germline ends. Germline CDR1 SGHNT, CDR2 YENEEA. Here the CDR3 DNA reads TGTGCCAGCAGCTCGCATTCCTTGGGCGAGCAGTACTTC. It specifies CASSSHSLGEQYF.

V and J are TRBV10-3 and TRBJ1-6; TRBD1 matches 9 bases. V was clipped by 6 bases and J by 8 bases; unmatched bases: 11. Germline CDR1 ENHRY, CDR2 SYGVKD. This CDR3 is 16 amino acids long. The CDR3: CAISPQEGQGHSPLHF. The CDR3 coding sequence is TGTGCCATCAGCCCTCAGGAGGGACAGGGACATTCACCCCTCCACTTT.

This clone came up once. The chain is built from TRBV11-2 and TRBJ2-7, with D maybe TRBD1 (5 bases). V lost 5 bases to trimming and J lost 8 bases, with 13 bases between them. Germline V gene sequence: CDR1 SGHAT, CDR2 FQNNGV. This CDR3 has 12 amino acids. CDR3 protein: CASSPYLGQQYF. For the CDR3, the DNA is TGTGCCAGCAGCCCCTATTTGGGGCAGCAGTACTTC.

This chain uses TRBV9 with TRBJ2-1, with 7 bases fitting TRBD2. The trim removed 2 bases at V and 6 bases at J, leaving 2 bases unmatched. This CDR3 is 13 amino acids long. Germline V gives CDR1 SGDLS, CDR2 YYNGEE. CDR3 residues: CASSVTSSNEQFF. In nucleotides, the CDR3 is TGTGCCAGCAGCGTGACTAGCAGCAATGAGCAGTTCTTC. Full variable domain (outside the CDR3, taken from reference TRBV9 and TRBJ2-1): DSGVTQTPKHLITATGQRVTLRCSPRSGDLSVYWYQQSLDQGLQFLIQYYNGEERAKGNILERFSAQQFPDLHSELNLSSLELGDSALYFCASSVTSSNEQFFGPGTRLTVL.

The chain has TRBV7-9 and TRBJ1-1, with 7 bases fitting TRBD1. CDR1 and CDR2 (germline): SEHNR, FQNEAQ (reference sequence). Losses at the gene ends were 3 bases for V and 2 bases for J; bases not matched to a gene: 6. The CDR3 consists of 15 residues. CDR3 DNA: TGTGCCAGCAGCTTTGGGACAGCCCCAAACACTGAAGCTTTCTTT. This gives the protein CASSFGTAPNTEAFF.

This chain connects TRBV10-2 to TRBJ1-1; D gene unclear. This CDR3 spans 13 amino acids. Germline CDR1 reads WSHSY; CDR2 reads SAAADI. V lost 10 bases to trimming and J lost 0 bases, with 12 bases between them. CDR3 DNA sequence: TGCGCCACCCGGACGGTCATGAACACTGAAGCTTTCTTT. This gives the protein CATRTVMNTEAFF.